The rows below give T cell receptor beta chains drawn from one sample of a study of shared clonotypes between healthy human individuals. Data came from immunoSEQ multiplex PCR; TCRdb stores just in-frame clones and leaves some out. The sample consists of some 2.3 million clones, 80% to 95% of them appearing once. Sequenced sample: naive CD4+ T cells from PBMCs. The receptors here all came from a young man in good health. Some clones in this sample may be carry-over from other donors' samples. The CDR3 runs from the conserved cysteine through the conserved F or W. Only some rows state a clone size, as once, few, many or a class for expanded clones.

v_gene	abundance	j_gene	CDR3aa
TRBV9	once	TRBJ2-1	CASSVVPGQGTYNEQFF
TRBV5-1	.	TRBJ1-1	CASSSIRVEDTEAFF
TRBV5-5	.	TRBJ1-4	CASSSRQGPTNEKLFF
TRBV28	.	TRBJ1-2	CASSLYRAHYGYTF
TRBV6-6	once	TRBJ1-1	CASSTPVGEGTEAFF
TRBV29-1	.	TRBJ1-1	CSPCRGQIGAFF
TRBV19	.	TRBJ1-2	CASSTPGLEDGYTF
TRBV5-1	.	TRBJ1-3	CASNADSGNTIYF
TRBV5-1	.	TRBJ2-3	CASSSRLLAENTDTQYF
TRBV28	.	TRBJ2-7	CASSLSRTEQYF
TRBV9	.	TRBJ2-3	CASSLRDPRDTQYF
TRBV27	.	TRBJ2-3	CASRRTSGRARQDTQYF
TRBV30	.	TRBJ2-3	CAWRLGSLNTDTQYF
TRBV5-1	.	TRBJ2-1	CASSLDRSYNEQFF
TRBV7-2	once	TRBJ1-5	CATAVNNQPQHF
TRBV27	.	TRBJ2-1	CASSPGTRVNEQFF
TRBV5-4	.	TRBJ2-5	CASSLGTVQETQYF
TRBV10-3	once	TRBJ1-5	CAISESIFGQPQHF
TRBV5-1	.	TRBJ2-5	CASSLTRTGQETQYF
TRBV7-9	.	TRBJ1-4	CASSPQGGPNEKLFF
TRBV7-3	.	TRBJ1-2	CASSLIAGADSASTF
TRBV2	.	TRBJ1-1	CASSERRGGANTEAFF
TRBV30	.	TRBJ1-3	CAWSMSSGNTIYF
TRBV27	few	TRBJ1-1	CASSFPTAGARTEAFF
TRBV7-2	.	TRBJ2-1	CASSLRLAGDYNEQFF
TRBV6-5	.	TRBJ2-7	CASSRRQASYEQYF
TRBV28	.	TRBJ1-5	CASSFPRDSPNQPQHF
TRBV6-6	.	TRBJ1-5	CASSDKGYSNQPQHF
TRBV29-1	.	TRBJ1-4	CSVAPGSGEKLFF
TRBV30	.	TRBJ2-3	CAWSVGTTDTQYF
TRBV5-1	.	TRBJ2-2	CASSSTTGRHRELFF
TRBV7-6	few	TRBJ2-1	CASSHGDQRLEQFF
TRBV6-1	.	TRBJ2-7	CASRAGLLYEQYF
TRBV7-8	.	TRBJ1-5	CASSFRSPRRGSNQPQHF
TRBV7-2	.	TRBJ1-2	CASSLGQEAYGYTF
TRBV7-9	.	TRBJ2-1	CASSLDKTSRRYNEQFF
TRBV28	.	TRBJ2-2	CASITPGQGGTGELFF
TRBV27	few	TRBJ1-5	CASSLSRTVQNQPQHF
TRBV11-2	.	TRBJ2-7	CASGIGSNYEQYF
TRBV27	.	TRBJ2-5	CASSLPGQEQETQYF
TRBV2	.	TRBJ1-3	CASKASGNTIYF
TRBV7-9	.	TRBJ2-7	CASSYGTPYEQYF